The entry that follows covers one T cell receptor (beta chain) sequence. Its target is not known. CDR1 is SGDLS, CDR2 YYNGEE, per germline. This CDR3 region has 13 residues. Trimming took off 0 bases at V and 5 bases at J, with 8 bases between the two ends. Whereas donors were nominally healthy upon sampling, unrecorded immune exposures were probable. This entry comes from a study of cytomegalovirus exposure and HLA in healthy donors. About the study: Findings of an earlier analysis included roughly 110 million unique TCR beta sequences from roughly 200 million T cells.

Broader study findings: Per a later analysis, HLA-associated TCR beta chains showed more clonal expansion than other, equally common TCR beta chains. Later analysis demonstrated an association between a missense DCLRE1C variant and TCR beta V- and J-gene trimming.

Researchers ran the PCR with 60 Vbeta and 13 Jbeta primers. The protocol was immunoSEQ multiplex PCR, while the TCRdb copy is restricted to in-frame clones and leaves out a portion. This sample carries about 130,000 clones, around 10% of them seen once, and the ten largest clones take roughly 6.4%. This chain uses TRBV9 with TRBJ2-5; the D gene is possibly TRBD1 (5 bases). The specimen was PBMCs. This receptor was identified in a woman aged 40 to 50 in good health and CMV-seropositive. CDR3 sequence (DNA): TGTGCCAGCAGCGTAGGGACAACGGAGACCCAGTACTTC. This encodes CASSVGTTETQYF.